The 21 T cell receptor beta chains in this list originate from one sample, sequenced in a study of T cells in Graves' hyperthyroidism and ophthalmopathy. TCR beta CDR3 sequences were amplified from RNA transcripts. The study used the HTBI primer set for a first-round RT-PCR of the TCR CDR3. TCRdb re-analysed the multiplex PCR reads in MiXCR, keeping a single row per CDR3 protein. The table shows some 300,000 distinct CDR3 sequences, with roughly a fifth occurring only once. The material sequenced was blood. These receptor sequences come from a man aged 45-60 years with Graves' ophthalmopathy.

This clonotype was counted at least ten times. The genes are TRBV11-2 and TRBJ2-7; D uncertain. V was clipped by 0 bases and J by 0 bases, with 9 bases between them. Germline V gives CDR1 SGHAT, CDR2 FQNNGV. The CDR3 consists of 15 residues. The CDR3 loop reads CASSLDLVPSYEQYF. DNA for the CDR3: TGTGCCAGCAGCTTAGATCTCGTTCCCTCCTACGAGCAGTACTTC.

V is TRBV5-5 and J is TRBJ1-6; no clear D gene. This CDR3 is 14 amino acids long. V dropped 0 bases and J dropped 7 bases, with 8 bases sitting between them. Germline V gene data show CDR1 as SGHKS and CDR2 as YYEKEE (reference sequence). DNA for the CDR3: TGTGCCAGCAGCTTGGGCGGACTAAATTCACCCCTCCACTTT. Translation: CASSLGGLNSPLHF. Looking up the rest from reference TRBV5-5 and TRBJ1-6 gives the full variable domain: DAGVTQSPTHLIKTRGQQVTLRCSPISGHKSVSWYQQVLGQGPQFIFQYYEKEERGRGNFPDRFSARQFPNYSSELNVNALLLGDSALYLCASSLGGLNSPLHFGNGTRLTVT.

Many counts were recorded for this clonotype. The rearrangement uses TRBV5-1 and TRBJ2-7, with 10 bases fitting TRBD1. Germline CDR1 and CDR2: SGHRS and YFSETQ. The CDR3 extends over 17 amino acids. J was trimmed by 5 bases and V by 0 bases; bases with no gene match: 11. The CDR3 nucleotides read TGCGCCAGCAGCTTGGTCACCTCCGGGACAGGGGTCCACGAGCAGTACTTC. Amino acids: CASSLVTSGTGVHEQYF.

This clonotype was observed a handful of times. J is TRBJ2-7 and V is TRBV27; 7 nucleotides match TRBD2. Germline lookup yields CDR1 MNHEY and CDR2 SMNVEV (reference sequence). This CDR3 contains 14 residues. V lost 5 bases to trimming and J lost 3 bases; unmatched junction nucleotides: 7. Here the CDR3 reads CASSPASGYYEQYF. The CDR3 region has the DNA TGTGCCAGCAGTCCCGCTAGCGGATACTACGAGCAGTACTTC.

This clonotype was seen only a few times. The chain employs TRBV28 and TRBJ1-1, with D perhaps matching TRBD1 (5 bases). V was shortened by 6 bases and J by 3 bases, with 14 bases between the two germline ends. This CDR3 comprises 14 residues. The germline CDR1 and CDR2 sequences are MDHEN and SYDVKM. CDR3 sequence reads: CASSTPGRHTEAFF. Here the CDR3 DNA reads TGTGCCAGCAGCACCCCAGGGCGGCACACTGAAGCTTTCTTT.

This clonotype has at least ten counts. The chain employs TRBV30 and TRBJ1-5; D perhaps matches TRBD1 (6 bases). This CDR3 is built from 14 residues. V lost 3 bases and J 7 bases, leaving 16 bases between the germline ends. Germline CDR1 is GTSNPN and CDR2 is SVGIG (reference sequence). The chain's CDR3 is CAWSGGGVWQPQHF. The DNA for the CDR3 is TGTGCCTGGAGCGGGGGCGGGGTGTGGCAGCCCCAGCATTTT.

This CDR3 reads CASGEDRLYNSPLHF. CDR3 DNA: TGTGCCAGCGGAGAAGACAGGCTCTATAATTCACCCCTCCACTTT. The chain carries TRBV6-1 and TRBJ1-6, with D tentatively TRBD1 (6 bases). V was cut by 8 bases and J by 3 bases, with 14 bases left in between. Germline values: CDR1 MNHNS, CDR2 SASEGT. The CDR3 covers 15 residues.

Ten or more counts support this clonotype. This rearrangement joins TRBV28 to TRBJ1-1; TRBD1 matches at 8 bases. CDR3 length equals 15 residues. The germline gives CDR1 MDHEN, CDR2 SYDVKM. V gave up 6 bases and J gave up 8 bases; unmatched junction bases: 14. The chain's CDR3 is CASRPPGGPNREAFF. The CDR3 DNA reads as TGTGCCAGCAGGCCCCCAGGGGGCCCAAATCGGGAAGCTTTCTTT.

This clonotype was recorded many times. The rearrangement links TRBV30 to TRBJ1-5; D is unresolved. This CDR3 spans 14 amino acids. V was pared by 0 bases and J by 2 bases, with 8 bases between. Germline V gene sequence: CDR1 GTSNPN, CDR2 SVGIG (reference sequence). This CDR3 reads CAWSVKLGNQPQHF. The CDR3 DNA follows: TGTGCCTGGAGTGTAAAGTTGGGCAATCAGCCCCAGCATTTT.

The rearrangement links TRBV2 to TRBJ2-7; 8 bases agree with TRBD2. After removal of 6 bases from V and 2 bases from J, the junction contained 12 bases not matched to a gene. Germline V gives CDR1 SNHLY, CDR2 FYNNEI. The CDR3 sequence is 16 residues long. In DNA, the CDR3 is TGTGCCAGCAGATTAGCACGAGCGGGAGAGGCCTACGAGCAGTACTTC. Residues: CASRLARAGEAYEQYF.

The CDR3 is CASSLAPGGRGGRSSYNEQFF. Here the CDR3 DNA reads TGTGCCAGCAGCCTAGCACCGGGGGGTCGAGGAGGGCGGAGCTCCTACAATGAGCAGTTCTTC. The rearrangement uses TRBV2 and TRBJ2-1, with 7 bases lining up with TRBD2. This CDR3 has 21 amino acids. Germline trimming cut 6 bases from V and 0 bases from J; bases unmatched to any gene: 23. The germline V gene encodes CDR1 SNHLY and CDR2 FYNNEI.

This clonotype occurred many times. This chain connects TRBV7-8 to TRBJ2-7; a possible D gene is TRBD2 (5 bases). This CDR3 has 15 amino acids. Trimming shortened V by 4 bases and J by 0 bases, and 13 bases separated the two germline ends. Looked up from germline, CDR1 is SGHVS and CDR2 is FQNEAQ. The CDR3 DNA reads TGTGCCAGCAGCTCGACCGGGATTAGCTCCTACGAGCAGTACTTC. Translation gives CASSSTGISSYEQYF.

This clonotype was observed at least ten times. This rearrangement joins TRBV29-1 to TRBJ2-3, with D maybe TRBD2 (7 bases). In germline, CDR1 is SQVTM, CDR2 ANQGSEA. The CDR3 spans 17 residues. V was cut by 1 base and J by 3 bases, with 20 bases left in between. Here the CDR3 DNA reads TGCAGCGTTGAAGTGGGGCGTTGGGGGGGCGCGACAGATACGCAGTATTTT. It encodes CSVEVGRWGGATDTQYF.

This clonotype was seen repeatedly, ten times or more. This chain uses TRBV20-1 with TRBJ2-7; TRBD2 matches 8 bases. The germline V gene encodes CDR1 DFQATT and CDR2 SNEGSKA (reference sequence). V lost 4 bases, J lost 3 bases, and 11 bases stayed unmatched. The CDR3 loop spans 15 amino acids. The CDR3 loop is CSAKNSGTHVYEQYF. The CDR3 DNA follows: TGCAGTGCTAAAAATAGCGGGACACACGTCTACGAGCAGTACTTC.

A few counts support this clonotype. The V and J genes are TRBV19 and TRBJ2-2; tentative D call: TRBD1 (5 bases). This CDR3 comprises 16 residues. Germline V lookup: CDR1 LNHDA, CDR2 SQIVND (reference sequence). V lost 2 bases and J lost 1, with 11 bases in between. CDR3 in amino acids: CASSIKGALNTGELFF. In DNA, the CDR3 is TGTGCCAGTAGTATAAAAGGGGCCCTGAACACCGGGGAGCTGTTTTTT.

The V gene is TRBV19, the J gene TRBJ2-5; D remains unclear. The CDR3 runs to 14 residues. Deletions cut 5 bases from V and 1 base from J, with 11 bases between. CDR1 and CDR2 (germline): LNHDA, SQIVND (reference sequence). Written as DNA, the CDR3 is TGTGCCAGTAGTCCATCGACAACCCAAGAGACCCAGTACTTC. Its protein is CASSPSTTQETQYF.

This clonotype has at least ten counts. CDR3 amino acids: CSVWTGTANYGYTF. DNA for the CDR3: TGCAGTGTTTGGACAGGGACAGCTAACTATGGCTACACCTTC. The chain couples TRBV20-1 to TRBJ1-2, with 8 bases fitting TRBD1. The V gene end was trimmed by 7 bases and the J gene end by 0 bases; junction bases not matched to a gene: 7. The CDR3 is made up of 14 amino acids. CDR1 is DFQATT, CDR2 SNEGSKA, per germline (reference sequence).

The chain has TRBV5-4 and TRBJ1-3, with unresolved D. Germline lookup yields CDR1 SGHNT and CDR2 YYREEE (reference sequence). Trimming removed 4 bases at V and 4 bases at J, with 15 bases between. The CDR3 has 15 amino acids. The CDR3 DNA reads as TGTGCCAGCAGCGTAGGGAGAGAGGGAGGAAACACCATATATTTT. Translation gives CASSVGREGGNTIYF.

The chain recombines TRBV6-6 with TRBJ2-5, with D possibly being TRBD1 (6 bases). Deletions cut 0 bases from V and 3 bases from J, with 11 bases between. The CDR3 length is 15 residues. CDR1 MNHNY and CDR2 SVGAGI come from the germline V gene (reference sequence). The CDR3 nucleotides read TGTGCCAGCAGTTACTCGGGAAGGGGGAAAGAGACCCAGTACTTC. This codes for CASSYSGRGKETQYF.

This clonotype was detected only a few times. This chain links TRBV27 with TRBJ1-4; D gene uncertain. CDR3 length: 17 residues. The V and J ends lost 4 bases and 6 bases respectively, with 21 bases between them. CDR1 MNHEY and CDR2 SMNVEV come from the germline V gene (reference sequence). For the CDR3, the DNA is TGTGCCAGCAGTTCGACGCGGTGGGTTCCCCAAGATGAAAAACTGTTTTTT. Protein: CASSSTRWVPQDEKLFF.

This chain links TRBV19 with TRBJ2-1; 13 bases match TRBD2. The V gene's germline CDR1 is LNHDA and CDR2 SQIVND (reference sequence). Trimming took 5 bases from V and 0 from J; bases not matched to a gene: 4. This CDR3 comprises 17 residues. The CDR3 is CASSGGLAGRSYNEQFF. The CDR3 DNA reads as TGTGCCAGTAGTGGGGGACTAGCGGGACGCTCCTACAATGAGCAGTTCTTC.